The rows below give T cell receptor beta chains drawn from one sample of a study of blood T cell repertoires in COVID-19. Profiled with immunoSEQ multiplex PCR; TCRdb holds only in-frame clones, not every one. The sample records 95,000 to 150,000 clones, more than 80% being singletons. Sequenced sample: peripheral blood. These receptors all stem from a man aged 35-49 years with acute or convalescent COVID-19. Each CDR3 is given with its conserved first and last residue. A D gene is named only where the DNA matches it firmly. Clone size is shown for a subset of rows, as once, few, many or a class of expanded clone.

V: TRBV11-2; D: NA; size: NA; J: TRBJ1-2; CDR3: CASSLDGGILGYTF; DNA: TGTGCCAGCAGCTTAGATGGAGGGATCCTTGGCTACACCTTC
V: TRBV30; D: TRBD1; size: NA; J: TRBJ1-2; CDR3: CAWRGDRGNGYTF; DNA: TGTGCCTGGAGGGGGGACAGGGGAAATGGCTACACCTTC
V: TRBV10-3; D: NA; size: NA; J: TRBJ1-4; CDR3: CASSTGQTNEKLFF; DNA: TGTGCCAGCTCGACCGGACAGACTAATGAAAAACTGTTTTTT
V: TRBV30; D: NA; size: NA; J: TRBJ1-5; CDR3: CAWSVMGSSNQPQHF; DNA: TGTGCCTGGAGTGTAATGGGCAGTAGCAATCAGCCCCAGCATTTT
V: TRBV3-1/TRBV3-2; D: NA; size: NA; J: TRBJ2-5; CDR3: CASSQEEEVRYF; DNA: TGTGCCAGCAGCCAAGAAGAGGAGGTTCGGTACTTC
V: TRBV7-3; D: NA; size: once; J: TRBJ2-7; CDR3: CASSLTWSRGPYEQYF; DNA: TGTGCCAGCAGCTTAACGTGGAGCAGGGGTCCCTACGAGCAGTACTTC
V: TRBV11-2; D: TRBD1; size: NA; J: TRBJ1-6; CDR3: CASSFEGAPLHF; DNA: TGTGCCAGCAGCTTTGAGGGGGCTCCCCTCCACTTT
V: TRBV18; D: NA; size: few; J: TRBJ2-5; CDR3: CASSADQETQYF; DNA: TGTGCCAGCTCAGCGGACCAAGAGACCCAGTACTTC
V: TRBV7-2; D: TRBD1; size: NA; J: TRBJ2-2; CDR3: CASSLRISGTGNPGELFF; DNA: TGTGCCAGCAGTTTACGTATATCCGGGACAGGGAATCCCGGGGAGCTGTTTTTT
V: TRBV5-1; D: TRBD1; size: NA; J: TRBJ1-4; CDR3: CASSLGDRVVEKLFF; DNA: TGCGCCAGCAGCTTGGGGGACAGGGTAGTTGAAAAACTGTTTTTT
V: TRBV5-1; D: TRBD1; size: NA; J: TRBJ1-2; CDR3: CASSLGQGSHYGYTF; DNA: TGCGCCAGCAGCTTGGGACAGGGCTCTCACTATGGCTACACCTTC
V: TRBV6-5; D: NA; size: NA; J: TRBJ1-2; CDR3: CASSSSRYGYTF; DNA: TGTGCCAGCAGTTCCTCCCGGTATGGCTACACCTTC
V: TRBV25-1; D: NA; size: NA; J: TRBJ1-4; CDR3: CASSDNRANYNEKLFF; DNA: TGTGCCAGCAGTGATAACAGGGCGAATTACAATGAAAAACTGTTTTTT
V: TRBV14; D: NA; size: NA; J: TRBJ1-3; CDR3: CASVGSGNTIYF; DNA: TGTGCCAGCGTCGGCTCTGGAAACACCATATATTTT
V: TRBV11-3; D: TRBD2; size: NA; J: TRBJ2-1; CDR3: CASSLGGGRAKNEQFF; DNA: TGTGCCAGCAGCTTAGGGGGCGGGAGGGCGAAAAATGAGCAGTTCTTC
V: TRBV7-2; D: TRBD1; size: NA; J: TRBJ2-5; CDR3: CASSFRDRPETQYF; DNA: TGTGCCAGCAGTTTCCGGGACAGACCAGAGACCCAGTACTTC
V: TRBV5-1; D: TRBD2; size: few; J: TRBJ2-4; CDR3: CASSFTSGTLKAKNIQYF; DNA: TGCGCCAGCAGCTTTACTAGCGGGACTCTTAAGGCCAAAAACATTCAGTACTTC
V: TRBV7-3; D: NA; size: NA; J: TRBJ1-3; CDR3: CASSPRGRSSGNTIYF; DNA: TGTGCCAGCAGCCCCAGGGGCAGGAGCTCTGGAAACACCATATATTTT
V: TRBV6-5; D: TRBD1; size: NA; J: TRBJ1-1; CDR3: CATTHFPGQPEAFF; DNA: TGTGCCACCACCCATTTTCCGGGACAGCCTGAAGCTTTCTTT
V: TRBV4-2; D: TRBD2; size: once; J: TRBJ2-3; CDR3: CASSSRLAGNADTQYF; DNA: TGTGCCAGCAGCTCGCGACTAGCGGGGAACGCAGATACGCAGTATTTT
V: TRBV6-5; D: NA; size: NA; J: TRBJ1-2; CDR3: CASSYAGPDGGYTF; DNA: TGTGCCAGCAGTTACGCAGGGCCCGATGGGGGCTACACCTTC
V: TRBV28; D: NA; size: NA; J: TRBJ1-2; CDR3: CASSLIGGRGYTF; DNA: TGTGCCAGCAGTTTAATCGGGGGAAGGGGCTACACCTTC
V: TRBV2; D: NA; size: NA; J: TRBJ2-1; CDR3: CASSELQSNEQFF; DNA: TGTGCCAGCAGTGAATTACAGAGCAATGAGCAGTTCTTC